This TCR beta chain was profiled in a study of blood T cell repertoires in COVID-19. Patients at the Seattle site were enrolled during active infection and followed longitudinally. Authors' analysis steps: Amplification with reference gene primers provided the estimates of nucleated cell counts. The assay was immunoSEQ multiplex PCR, and TCRdb's table has in-frame clones only and misses some. That table gives V, J and clone size, and the DNA gave D and trimming. The table has roughly 150,000 clones, approximately 93% seen once. Germline-derived CDR1 and CDR2 are LGHNA and YNFKEQ. This CDR3 is 13 amino acids long. V lost 0 bases and J lost 7, with 7 bases in between.

The TCR comes from a woman in her sixties or seventies with COVID-19, enrolled during active disease. Sequences were obtained from peripheral blood. This chain uses TRBV4-2 with TRBJ1-5; unclear D gene. The CDR3 bases are TGTGCCAGCAGCCAAGAGCGGGGACAGCCCCAGCATTTT. It yields the protein CASSQERGQPQHF.